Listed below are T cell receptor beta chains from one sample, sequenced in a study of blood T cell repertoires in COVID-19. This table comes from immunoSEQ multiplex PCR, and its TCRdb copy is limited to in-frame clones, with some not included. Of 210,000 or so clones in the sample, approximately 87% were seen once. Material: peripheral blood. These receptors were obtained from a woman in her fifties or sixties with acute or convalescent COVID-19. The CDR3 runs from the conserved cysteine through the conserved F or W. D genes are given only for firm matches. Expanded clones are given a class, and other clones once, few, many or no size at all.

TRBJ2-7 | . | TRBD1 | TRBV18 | CASSPRTGWSYEQYF | TGTGCCAGCTCACCACGGACAGGTTGGTCCTACGAGCAGTACTTC
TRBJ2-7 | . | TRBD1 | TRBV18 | CASSPQTQGAEEQYF | TGTGCCAGCTCACCACAGACACAGGGGGCGGAAGAGCAGTACTTC
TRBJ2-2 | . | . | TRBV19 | CASSSQGGVFTGELFF | TGTGCCAGTAGTTCACAAGGAGGAGTGTTCACCGGGGAGCTGTTTTTT
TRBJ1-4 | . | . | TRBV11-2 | CASSLDAEVGIGGRVEKLFF | TGTGCCAGCAGCTTAGATGCGGAAGTCGGAATAGGAGGCCGAGTTGAAAAACTGTTTTTT
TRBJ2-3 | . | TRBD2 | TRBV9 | CASSVGALAGSTDTQYF | TGTGCCAGCAGCGTAGGGGCGCTAGCGGGCTCCACAGATACGCAGTATTTT
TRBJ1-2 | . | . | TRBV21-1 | CASSHPGQGAGGYTF | TGTGCCAGCAGCCACCCCGGACAGGGGGCCGGAGGCTACACCTTC
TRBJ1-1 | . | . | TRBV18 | CASSPQGPGNGWSTEAFF | TGTGCCAGCTCACCACAGGGTCCGGGGAATGGGTGGAGCACTGAAGCTTTCTTT
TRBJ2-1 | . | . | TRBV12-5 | CASGLSRGEQFF | TGTGCTAGTGGTTTGTCGCGGGGCGAGCAGTTCTTC
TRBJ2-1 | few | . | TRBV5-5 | CASSLLPPSSYNEQFF | TGTGCCAGCAGCTTGCTCCCACCGAGCTCCTACAATGAGCAGTTCTTC
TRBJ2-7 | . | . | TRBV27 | CASSPRRMIADSYEQYF | TGTGCCAGCAGTCCTAGGAGGATGATAGCGGATTCCTACGAGCAGTACTTC
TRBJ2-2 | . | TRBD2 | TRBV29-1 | CSVVPSGSTGELFF | TGCAGCGTTGTCCCTAGCGGGAGCACCGGGGAGCTGTTTTTT
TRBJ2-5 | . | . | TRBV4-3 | CASSPELRPGTQYF | TGCGCCAGCAGCCCAGAGCTTCGGCCGGGGACCCAGTACTTC
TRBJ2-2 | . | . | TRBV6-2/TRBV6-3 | CASSYLAGLTGELFF | TGTGCCAGCAGTTACCTAGCAGGACTCACCGGGGAGCTGTTTTTT
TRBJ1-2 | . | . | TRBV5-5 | CASSIRQLDSYGYTF | TGTGCCAGCAGCATCCGACAATTGGATTCCTATGGCTACACCTTC
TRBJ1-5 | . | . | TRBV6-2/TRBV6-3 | CASSYRGGGWGNQPQHF | TGTGCCAGCAGTTACCGCGGGGGGGGCTGGGGCAATCAGCCCCAGCATTTT
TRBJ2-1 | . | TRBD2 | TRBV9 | CASSVGTSFHEQFF | TGTGCCAGCAGCGTAGGGACTAGCTTCCATGAGCAGTTCTTC
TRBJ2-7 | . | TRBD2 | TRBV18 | CASSPQGLAGGLEQYF | TGTGCCAGCTCACCCCAGGGACTAGCGGGAGGGTTAGAGCAGTACTTC
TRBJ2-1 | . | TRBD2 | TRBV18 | CASSLPQGGYEQFF | TGTGCCAGCTCACTTCCCCAGGGAGGGTATGAGCAGTTCTTC
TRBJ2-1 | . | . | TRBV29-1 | CSVGVGGNEQFF | TGCAGCGTTGGTGTGGGAGGCAATGAGCAGTTCTTC
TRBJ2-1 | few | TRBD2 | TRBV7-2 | CASSGGPSGRRNEQFF | TGTGCCAGCAGCGGAGGTCCTAGCGGGAGGAGGAATGAGCAGTTCTTC
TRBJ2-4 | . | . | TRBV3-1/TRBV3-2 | CASSTPTGTAYF | TGTGCCAGCAGCACACCTACAGGGACGGCGTACTTC
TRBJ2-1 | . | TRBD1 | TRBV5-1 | CASSFGTGIGNEQFF | TGCGCCAGCAGCTTTGGGACAGGGATTGGCAATGAGCAGTTCTTC
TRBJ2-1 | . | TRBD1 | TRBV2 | CASSRDSYEQFF | TGTGCCAGCAGCCGGGACAGCTATGAGCAGTTCTTC
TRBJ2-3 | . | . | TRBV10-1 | CASSDNLVQPRTNTQYF | TGCGCCAGCAGTGATAATCTAGTTCAGCCCCGGACTAACACGCAGTATTTT
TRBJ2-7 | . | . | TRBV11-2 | CASSYTGQGHYEQYF | TGTGCCAGCAGCTATACGGGTCAGGGGCATTACGAGCAGTACTTC
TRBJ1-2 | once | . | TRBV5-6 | CASSGGTEPSHGYTF | TGTGCCAGCAGCGGGGGCACCGAACCGTCCCATGGCTACACCTTC
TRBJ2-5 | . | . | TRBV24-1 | CATSDTGSGGGETQYF | TGTGCCACCAGTGATACCGGCTCGGGGGGCGGAGAGACCCAGTACTTC
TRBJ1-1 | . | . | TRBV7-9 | CASTPPLLNTEAFF | TGTGCCAGCACCCCGCCCCTATTGAACACTGAAGCTTTCTTT
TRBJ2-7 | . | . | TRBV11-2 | CASSLGSSYYEQYF | TGTGCCAGCAGCTTAGGTTCTTCCTACTACGAGCAGTACTTC
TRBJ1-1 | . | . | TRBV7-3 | CASSLMQDTEAFF | TGTGCCAGCAGCTTAATGCAGGACACTGAAGCTTTCTTT
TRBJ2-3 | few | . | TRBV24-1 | CATSDKGLTDTQYF | TGTGCCACCAGTGATAAGGGGCTAACAGATACGCAGTATTTT
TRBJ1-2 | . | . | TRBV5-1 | CASSLQRNYGYTF | TGCGCCAGCAGCTTGCAACGGAACTATGGCTACACCTTC
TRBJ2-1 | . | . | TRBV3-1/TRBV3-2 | CASSHQQGYEQFF | TGTGCCAGCAGCCATCAACAGGGATATGAGCAGTTCTTC
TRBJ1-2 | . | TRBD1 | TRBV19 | CASSPGQGAYGYTF | TGTGCCAGTAGCCCAGGACAGGGGGCCTATGGCTACACCTTC
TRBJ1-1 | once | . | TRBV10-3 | CAISRDKNTEAFF | TGTGCCATCAGTAGAGACAAGAACACTGAAGCTTTCTTT
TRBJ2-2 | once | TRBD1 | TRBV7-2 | CASSLGTGTWGELFF | TGTGCCAGCAGCTTGGGGACAGGGACCTGGGGGGAGCTGTTTTTT
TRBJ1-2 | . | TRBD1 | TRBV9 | CASSATGTGDYGYTF | TGTGCCAGCAGCGCGACCGGGACAGGGGACTATGGCTACACCTTC
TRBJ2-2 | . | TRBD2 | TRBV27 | CASSLSKGLAGFGELFF | TGTGCCAGCAGTTTATCGAAAGGACTAGCGGGTTTTGGGGAGCTGTTTTTT
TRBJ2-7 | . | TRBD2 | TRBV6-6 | CASSYGRGAYEQYF | TGTGCCAGCAGTTATGGGCGGGGGGCCTACGAGCAGTACTTC
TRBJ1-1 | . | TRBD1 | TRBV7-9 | CASSTTGGYANTEAFF | TGTGCCAGCAGCACCACAGGGGGCTATGCGAACACTGAAGCTTTCTTT
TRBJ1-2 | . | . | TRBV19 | CASSTRHQGKNYGYTF | TGTGCCAGTAGTACGCGCCACCAGGGGAAGAACTATGGCTACACCTTC
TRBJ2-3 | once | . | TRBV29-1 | CSVEPGSADTQYF | TGCAGCGTTGAACCGGGGTCGGCAGATACGCAGTATTTT
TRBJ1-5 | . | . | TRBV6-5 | CASNNQGKDQPQHF | TGTGCCAGCAATAACCAGGGTAAGGATCAGCCCCAGCATTTT
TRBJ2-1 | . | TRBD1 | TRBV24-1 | CATSEAAPGQGAGEQFF | TGTGCCACCAGTGAAGCCGCACCGGGACAGGGGGCGGGTGAGCAGTTCTTC
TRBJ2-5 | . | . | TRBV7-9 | CASRETETQYF | TGTGCCAGCAGGGAGACAGAGACCCAGTACTTC
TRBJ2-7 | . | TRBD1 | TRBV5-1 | CASSLAGQGSGYEQYF | TGCGCCAGCAGCTTGGCCGGACAGGGCTCAGGGTACGAGCAGTACTTC
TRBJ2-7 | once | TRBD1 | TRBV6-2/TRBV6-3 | CASSGGQGGFYEQYF | TGTGCCAGCAGTGGGGGACAGGGGGGCTTCTACGAGCAGTACTTC
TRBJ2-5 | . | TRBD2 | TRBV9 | CASSVTSGDLQETQYF | TGTGCCAGCAGCGTGACTAGCGGGGACTTGCAAGAGACCCAGTACTTC
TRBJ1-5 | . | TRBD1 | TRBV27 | CASSLTDRGRRSNQPQHF | TGTGCCAGCAGTTTAACCGACAGGGGGCGCCGGAGCAATCAGCCCCAGCATTTT
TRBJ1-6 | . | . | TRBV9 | CASSALRVTNSPLHF | TGTGCCAGCAGCGCCCTCCGGGTTACGAATTCACCCCTCCACTTT
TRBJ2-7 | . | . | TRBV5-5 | CASSSGGDAYTYEQYF | TGTGCCAGCAGCTCCGGCGGGGACGCCTACACCTACGAGCAGTACTTC
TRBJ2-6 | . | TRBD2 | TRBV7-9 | CASIRTSGRLRANVLTF | TGTGCCAGCATCCGGACTAGCGGGAGGTTAAGAGCCAACGTCCTGACTTTC
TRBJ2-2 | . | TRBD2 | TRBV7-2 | CASSLSRLAGYTGELFF | TGTGCCAGCAGCTTATCCCGGCTAGCGGGGTACACCGGGGAGCTGTTTTTT
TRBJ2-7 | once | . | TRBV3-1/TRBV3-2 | CASSQPDMGEQYF | TGTGCCAGCAGCCAACCGGACATGGGCGAGCAGTACTTC